This T cell receptor (beta chain) was observed in a study of blood T cell repertoires in COVID-19. As for the study in general: There were acute and convalescent COVID-19 samples, and they came from the United States, Italy and Spain. From T cells, B-cell-depleted T cells, or PBMCs came the material, which was cDNA or gDNA.

In the original processing: How many nucleated cells were present was estimated from reference gene primer amplification. Data came from immunoSEQ multiplex PCR; TCRdb stores just in-frame clones and leaves some out. For V, J and clone size, that table is used; D and trimming come from the DNA. The table has about 170,000 clones, about 80% seen once. The CDR3 runs to 14 residues. Trimming at V came to 6 bases and at J to 5 bases, leaving 5 bases not matched to a gene. The germline V gene encodes CDR1 SQVTM and CDR2 ANQGSEA. This clone occurred once. The gene calls are TRBV29-1 and TRBJ2-2, with TRBD1 matching 11 bases. Sample: peripheral blood. This TCR derives from an older man with active or convalescent COVID-19. The CDR3 region has the DNA TGCAGCGTGGGCCGGGACAGGGGGACCGGGGAGCTGTTTTTT. This encodes CSVGRDRGTGELFF.